These 6 T cell receptor beta chains were all obtained from the same sample, sequenced in a study of OX40 agonist ivuxolimab in advanced cancers. Clones were sequenced by immunoSEQ multiplex PCR, and TCRdb holds only the in-frame ones, with some missing. In the table there are about 76,000 clones, 65% to 90% of which are singletons. Here the sequenced sample was CD4+ or CD8+ T cells sorted from blood, taken in a trial of the OX40 agonist ivuxolimab. The receptors derive from an adult with an advanced solid tumor such as melanoma, head and neck, liver or kidney cancer.

This sequence joins TRBV6-5 and TRBJ2-7; 10 positions agree with TRBD1. V was pared by 5 bases and J by 0 bases, with 4 bases of the junction left unmatched. The germline V gene encodes CDR1 MNHEY and CDR2 SVGAGI. CDR3 length equals 15 residues. The CDR3 DNA is TGTGCCAGCAGTGCTCGGGACAGGGGCTCCTACGAGCAGTACTTC. Protein sequence: CASSARDRGSYEQYF.

The V call is TRBV4-3, the J call TRBJ1-1; possible D gene TRBD1, 6 bases. Germline CDR1 LGHNA, CDR2 YSLEER. The CDR3 spans 15 residues. V was clipped by 0 bases and J by 1 base, with 9 bases between them. CDR3 region: CASSQDQGRNTEAFF. Written as DNA, the CDR3 is TGCGCCAGCAGCCAAGACCAGGGGCGGAACACTGAAGCTTTCTTT.

The J gene is TRBJ1-2, the V gene TRBV19; TRBD1 matches 9 bases. Trimming removed 5 bases from V and 6 bases from J; junction bases left unmatched: 10. The CDR3 covers 15 residues. The germline V gene encodes CDR1 LNHDA and CDR2 SQIVND (reference sequence). In nucleotides, the CDR3 is TGTGCCAGTAGTCCCACCCGGGACAGGGCGAATGGCTACACCTTC. The encoded protein is CASSPTRDRANGYTF.

The gene calls are TRBV5-1 and TRBJ1-4; 10 nucleotides line up with TRBD1. Trimming took 4 bases from V and 6 from J; bases not matched to a gene: 3. CDR3 size: 14 residues. Germline loops: CDR1 SGHRS, CDR2 YFSETQ. CDR3 in amino acids: CASSTGTGDEKLFF. As DNA, the CDR3 is TGCGCCAGCAGCACCGGGACAGGGGATGAAAAACTGTTTTTT.

V gene TRBV11-2 combines with J gene TRBJ2-7; possibly TRBD2 for D (5 bases). V lost 0 bases and J 7 bases, leaving 16 bases between the germline ends. The CDR3 is 15 residues long. The V gene's germline CDR1 is SGHAT and CDR2 FQNNGV. In DNA form, the CDR3 reads TGTGCCAGCAGCTTAGAACCAGGTCCCTCGGGGGAGCAGTACTTC. This translates into CASSLEPGPSGEQYF.

The chain links TRBV6-1 to TRBJ2-7; 7 nucleotides align to TRBD1. Losses at the gene ends were 5 bases for V and 0 bases for J; bases not matched to a gene: 7. This CDR3 spans 15 amino acids. Germline V gives CDR1 MNHNS, CDR2 SASEGT. Here the CDR3 DNA reads TGTGCCAGCAGTTCGAGACAGGGTGGCTCCTACGAGCAGTACTTC. Translating it yields CASSSRQGGSYEQYF.